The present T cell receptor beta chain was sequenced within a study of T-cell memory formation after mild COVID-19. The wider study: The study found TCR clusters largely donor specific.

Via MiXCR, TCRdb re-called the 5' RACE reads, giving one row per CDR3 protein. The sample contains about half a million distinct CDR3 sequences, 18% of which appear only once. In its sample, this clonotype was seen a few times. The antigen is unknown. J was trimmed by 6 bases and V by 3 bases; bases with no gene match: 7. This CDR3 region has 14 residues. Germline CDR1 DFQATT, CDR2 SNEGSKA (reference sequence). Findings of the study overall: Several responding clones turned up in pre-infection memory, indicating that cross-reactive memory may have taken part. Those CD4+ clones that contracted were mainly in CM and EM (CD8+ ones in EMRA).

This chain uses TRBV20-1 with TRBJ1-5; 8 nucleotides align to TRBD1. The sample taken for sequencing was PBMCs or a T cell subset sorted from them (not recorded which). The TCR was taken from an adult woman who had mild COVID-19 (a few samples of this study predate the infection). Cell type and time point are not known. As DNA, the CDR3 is TGCAGTGCTAGTCAGGACAGGGTAGGTCAGCCCCAGCATTTT. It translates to CSASQDRVGQPQHF.